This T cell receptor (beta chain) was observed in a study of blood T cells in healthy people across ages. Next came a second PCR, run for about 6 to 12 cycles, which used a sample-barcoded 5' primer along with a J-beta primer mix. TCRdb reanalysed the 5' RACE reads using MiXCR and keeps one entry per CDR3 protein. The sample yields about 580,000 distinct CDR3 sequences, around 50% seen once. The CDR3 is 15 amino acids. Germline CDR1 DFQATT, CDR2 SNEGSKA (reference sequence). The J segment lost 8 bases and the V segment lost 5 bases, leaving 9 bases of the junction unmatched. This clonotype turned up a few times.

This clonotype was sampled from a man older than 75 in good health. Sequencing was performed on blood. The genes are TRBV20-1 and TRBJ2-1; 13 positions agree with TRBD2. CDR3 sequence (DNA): TGCAGTGCTGGACGGACTAGCGGGGGCGGGGATGAGCAGTTCTTC. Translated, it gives CSAGRTSGGGDEQFF.